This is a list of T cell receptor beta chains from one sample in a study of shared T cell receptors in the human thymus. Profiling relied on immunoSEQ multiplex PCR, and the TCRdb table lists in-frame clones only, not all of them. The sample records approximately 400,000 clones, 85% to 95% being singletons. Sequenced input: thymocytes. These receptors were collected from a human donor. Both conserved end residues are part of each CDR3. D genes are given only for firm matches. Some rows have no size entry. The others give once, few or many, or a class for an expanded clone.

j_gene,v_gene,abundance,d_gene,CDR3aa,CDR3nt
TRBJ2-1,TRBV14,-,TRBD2,CASSRGLAGSDEQFF,TGTGCCAGCAGCCGGGGACTAGCGGGATCAGATGAGCAGTTCTTC
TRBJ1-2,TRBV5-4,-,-,CASTRAGNYGYTF,TGTGCCAGCACCCGGGCGGGGAACTATGGCTACACCTTC
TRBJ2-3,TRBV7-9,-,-,CASSCISTDTQYF,TGTGCCAGCAGCTGTATTAGCACAGATACGCAGTATTTT
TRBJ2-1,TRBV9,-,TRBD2,CASSVAGGPYNEQFF,TGTGCCAGCAGCGTAGCGGGAGGGCCTTACAATGAGCAGTTCTTC
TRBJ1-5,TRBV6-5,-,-,CASSYSVEPQHF,TGTGCCAGCAGTTACTCGGTTGAACCCCAGCATTTT
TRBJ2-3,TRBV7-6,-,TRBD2,CASSLEAGTSGRLTDTQYF,TGTGCCAGCAGCTTAGAGGCTGGGACTAGCGGGAGGCTAACAGATACGCAGTATTTT
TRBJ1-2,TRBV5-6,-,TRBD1,CASSSLNTGQGDYGYTF,TGTGCCAGCAGCTCTCTTAATACGGGACAGGGAGACTATGGCTACACCTTC
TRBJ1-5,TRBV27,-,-,CASSLSVSVRPQHF,TGTGCCAGCAGTTTATCAGTTTCGGTTCGGCCCCAGCATTTT
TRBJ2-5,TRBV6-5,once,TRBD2,CASSYGGLAGKETQYF,TGTGCCAGCAGTTACGGGGGGCTAGCGGGCAAAGAGACCCAGTACTTC
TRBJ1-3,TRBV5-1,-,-,CASSPGNSGNTIYF,TGCGCCAGCAGCCCAGGGAACTCTGGAAACACCATATATTTT
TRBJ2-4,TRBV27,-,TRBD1,CASSLTGTDKNIQYF,TGTGCCAGCAGTCTCACCGGGACAGACAAAAACATTCAGTACTTC
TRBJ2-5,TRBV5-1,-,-,CASSTASKETQYF,TGCGCCAGCAGCACCGCCAGCAAAGAGACCCAGTACTTC
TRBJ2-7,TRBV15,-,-,CATSRGVQGVSYEQYF,TGTGCCACCAGCAGAGGGGTGCAGGGAGTGTCCTACGAGCAGTACTTC